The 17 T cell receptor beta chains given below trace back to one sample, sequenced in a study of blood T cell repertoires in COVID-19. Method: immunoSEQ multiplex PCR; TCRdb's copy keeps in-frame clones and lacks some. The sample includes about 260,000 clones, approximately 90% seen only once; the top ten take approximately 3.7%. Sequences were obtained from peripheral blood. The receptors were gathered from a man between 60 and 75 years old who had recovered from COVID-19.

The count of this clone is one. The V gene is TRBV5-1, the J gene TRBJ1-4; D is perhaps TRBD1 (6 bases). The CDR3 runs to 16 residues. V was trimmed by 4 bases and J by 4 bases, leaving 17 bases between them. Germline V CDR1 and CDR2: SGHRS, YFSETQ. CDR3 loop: CASSLGGRDRNEKLFF. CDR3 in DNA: TGCGCCAGCAGCCTTGGGGGCAGGGACCGTAATGAAAAACTGTTTTTT.

CDR3 protein: CASSLGQRVSYEQYF. The CDR3 DNA follows: TGCGCCAGCAGCTTGGGACAGCGAGTCTCCTACGAGCAGTACTTC. The chain couples TRBV5-1 to TRBJ2-7, with D possibly TRBD1 on 5 matching bases. The V gene's germline CDR1 is SGHRS and CDR2 YFSETQ. V was trimmed by 0 bases and J by 0 bases, leaving 10 bases between them. The CDR3 extends over 15 amino acids.

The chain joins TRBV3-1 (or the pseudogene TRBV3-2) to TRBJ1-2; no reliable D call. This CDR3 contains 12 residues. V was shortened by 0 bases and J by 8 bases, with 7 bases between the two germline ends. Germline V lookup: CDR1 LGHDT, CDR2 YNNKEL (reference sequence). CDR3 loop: CASSQDRSGYTF. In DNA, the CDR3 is TGTGCCAGCAGCCAAGATCGGAGCGGCTACACCTTC.

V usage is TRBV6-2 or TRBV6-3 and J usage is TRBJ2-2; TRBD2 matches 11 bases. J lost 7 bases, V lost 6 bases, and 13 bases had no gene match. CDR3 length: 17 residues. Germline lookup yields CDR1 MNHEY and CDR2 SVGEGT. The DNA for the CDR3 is TGTGCCAGCAGCCCTGTACTAGCGGGGGAGCAGGGCGGGGAGCTGTTTTTT. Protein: CASSPVLAGEQGGELFF.

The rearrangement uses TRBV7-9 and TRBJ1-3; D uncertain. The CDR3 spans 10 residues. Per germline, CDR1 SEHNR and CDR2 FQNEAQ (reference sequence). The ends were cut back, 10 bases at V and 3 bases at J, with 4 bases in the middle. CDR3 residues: CAIHGNTIYF. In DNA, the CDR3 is TGTGCCATCCATGGAAACACCATATATTTT.

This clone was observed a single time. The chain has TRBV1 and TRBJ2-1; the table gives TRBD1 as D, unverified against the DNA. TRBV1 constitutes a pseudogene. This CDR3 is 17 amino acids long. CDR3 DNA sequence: TGCACCAGCAGCCCCCCCCCGTTAGGGGCAAGGTACAATGAGCAGTTCTTC. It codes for CTSSPPPLGARYNEQFF.

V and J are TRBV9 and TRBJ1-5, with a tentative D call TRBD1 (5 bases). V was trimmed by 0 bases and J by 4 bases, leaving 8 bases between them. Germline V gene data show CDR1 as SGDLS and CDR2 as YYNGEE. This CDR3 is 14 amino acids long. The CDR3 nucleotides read TGTGCCAGCAGCGTAGGACAGCTAAATCAGCCCCAGCATTTT. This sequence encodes CASSVGQLNQPQHF.

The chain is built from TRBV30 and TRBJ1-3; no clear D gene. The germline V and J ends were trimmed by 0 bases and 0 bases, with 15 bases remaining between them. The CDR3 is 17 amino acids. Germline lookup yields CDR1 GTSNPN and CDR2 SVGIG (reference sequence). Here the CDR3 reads CAWSVLIGGSSGNTIYF. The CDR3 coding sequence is TGTGCCTGGAGTGTACTGATTGGAGGGAGCTCTGGAAACACCATATATTTT. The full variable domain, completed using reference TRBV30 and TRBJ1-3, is SQTIHQWPATLVQPVGSPLSLECTVEGTSNPNLYWYRQAAGRGLQLLFYSVGIGQISSEVPQNLSASRPQDRQFILSSKKLLLSDSGFYLCAWSVLIGGSSGNTIYFGEGSWLTVV.

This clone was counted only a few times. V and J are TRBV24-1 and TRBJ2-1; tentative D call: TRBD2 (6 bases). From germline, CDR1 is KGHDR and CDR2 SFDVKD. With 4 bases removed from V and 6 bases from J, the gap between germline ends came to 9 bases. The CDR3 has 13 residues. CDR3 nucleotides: TGTGCCACCAGTGACGTGGGGGGCAATGAGCAGTTCTTC. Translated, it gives CATSDVGGNEQFF.

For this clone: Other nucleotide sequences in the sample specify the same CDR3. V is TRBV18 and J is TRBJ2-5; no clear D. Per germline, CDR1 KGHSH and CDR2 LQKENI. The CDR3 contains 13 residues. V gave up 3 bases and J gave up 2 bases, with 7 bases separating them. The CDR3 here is CASSPPVQETQYF. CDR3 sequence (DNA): TGTGCCAGCTCACCGCCGGTGCAAGAGACCCAGTACTTC.

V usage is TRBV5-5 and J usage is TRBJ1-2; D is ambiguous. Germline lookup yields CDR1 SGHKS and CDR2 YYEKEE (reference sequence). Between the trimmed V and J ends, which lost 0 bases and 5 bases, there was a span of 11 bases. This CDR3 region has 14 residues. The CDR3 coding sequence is TGTGCCAGCAGCTTGGATCCTCGGGGTTATGGCTACACCTTC. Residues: CASSLDPRGYGYTF.

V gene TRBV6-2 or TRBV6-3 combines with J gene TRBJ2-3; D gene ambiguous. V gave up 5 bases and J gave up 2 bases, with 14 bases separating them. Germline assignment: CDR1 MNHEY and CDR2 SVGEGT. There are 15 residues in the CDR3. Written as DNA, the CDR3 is TGTGCCAGCAGTCCGCTGGGCCACACCACAGATACGCAGTATTTT. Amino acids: CASSPLGHTTDTQYF.

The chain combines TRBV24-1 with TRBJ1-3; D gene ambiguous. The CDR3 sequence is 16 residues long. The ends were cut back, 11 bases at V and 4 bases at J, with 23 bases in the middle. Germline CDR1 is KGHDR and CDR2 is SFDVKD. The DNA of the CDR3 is TGTGCCATCCCGGTAGGACTGACGAGTTCGGGAAACACCATATATTTT. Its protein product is CAIPVGLTSSGNTIYF.

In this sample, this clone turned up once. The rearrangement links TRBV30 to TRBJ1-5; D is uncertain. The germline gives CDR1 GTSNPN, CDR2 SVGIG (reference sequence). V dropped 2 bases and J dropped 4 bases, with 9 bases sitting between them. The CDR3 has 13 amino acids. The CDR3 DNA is TGTGCCTGGAGTTTGGGCGGGAATCAGCCCCAGCATTTT. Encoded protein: CAWSLGGNQPQHF.

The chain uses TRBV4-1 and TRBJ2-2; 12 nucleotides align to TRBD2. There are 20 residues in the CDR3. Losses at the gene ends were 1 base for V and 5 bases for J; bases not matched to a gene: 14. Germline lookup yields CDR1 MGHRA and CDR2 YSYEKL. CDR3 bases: TGCGCCAGCAGCCAAGTGAAGGCTAGCGGGGGGGCAGGATGGACCGGGGAGCTGTTTTTT. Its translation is CASSQVKASGGAGWTGELFF.

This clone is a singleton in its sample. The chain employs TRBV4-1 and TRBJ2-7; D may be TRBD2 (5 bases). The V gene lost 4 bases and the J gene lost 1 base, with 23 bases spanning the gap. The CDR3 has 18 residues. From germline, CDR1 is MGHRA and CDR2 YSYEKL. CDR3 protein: CASSPRPIHTTTSYEQYF. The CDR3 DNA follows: TGCGCCAGCAGCCCTCGGCCGATTCACACGACTACTTCCTACGAGCAGTACTTC.

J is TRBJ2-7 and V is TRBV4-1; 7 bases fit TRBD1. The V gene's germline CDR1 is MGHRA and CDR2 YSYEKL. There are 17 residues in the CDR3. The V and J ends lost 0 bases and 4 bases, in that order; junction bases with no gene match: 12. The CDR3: CASSQDPRGSAVYEQYF. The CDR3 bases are TGCGCCAGCAGCCAAGATCCCAGGGGGAGCGCGGTATACGAGCAGTACTTC.